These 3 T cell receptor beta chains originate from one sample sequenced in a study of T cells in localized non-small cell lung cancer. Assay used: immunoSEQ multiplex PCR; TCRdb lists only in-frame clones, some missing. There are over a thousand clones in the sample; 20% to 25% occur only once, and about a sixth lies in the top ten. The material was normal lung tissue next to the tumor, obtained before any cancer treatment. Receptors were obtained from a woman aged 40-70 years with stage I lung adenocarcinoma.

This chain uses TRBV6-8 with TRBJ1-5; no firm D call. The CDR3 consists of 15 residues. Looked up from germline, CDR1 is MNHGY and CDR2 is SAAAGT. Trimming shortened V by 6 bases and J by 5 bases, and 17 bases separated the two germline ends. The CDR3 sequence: CASRTGSRRDQPQHF. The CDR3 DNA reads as TGTGCCAGCAGAACCGGGTCCAGAAGGGATCAGCCCCAGCATTTT.

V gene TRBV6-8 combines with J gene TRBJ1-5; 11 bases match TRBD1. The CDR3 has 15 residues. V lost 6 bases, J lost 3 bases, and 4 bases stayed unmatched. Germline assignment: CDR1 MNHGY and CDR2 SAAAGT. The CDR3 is CASSLGQGDNQPQHF. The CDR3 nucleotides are TGTGCCAGCAGCTTGGGACAGGGGGACAATCAGCCCCAGCATTTT.

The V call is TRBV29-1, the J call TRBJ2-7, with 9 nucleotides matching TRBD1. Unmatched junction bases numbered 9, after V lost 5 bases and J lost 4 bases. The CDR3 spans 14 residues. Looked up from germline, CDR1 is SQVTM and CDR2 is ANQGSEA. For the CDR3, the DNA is TGCAGCGTTCTCTTGGACAGGGGATTTTACGAGCAGTACTTC. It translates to CSVLLDRGFYEQYF.